This record concerns one TCR beta chain sequence. This clone was detected a few times. Which antigen it targets is not known. Base quality data are lacking; no much larger clone is found one base away. These data come from a study of beta chain features in type 1 diabetes listed by TCRdb under 2018. General notes on the study: Mean age, gender distribution, total cell number and subset yield were not different between patients and healthy donors. A total of 107,917,701 sorted cells were examined across all samples, and a strong correlation was observed between cell number per subset and RNA yield. In the study, TCRB repertoires of sorted circulating CD4+ T cell subsets from recently diagnosed type 1 diabetes patients were compared with those of matched healthy donors. Naive and central memory subsets were obtained from all 30 or so donors, but regulatory and stem cell-like memory subsets were isolated from only 8 patients and about eight healthy donors.

The entire isolated RNA was reverse transcribed using the High Capacity cDNA Reverse Transcription Kit, and thus expressed TCRB transcripts were sequenced. Deep immunoSEQ sequencing was applied to naive, central memory and regulatory T cell samples, giving an average of roughly 3.5 million total reads per sample. After sorted cells were lysed in RLT buffer, RNA was extracted with DNase-treated RNeasy Micro or Mini kits, with the choice depending on cell number. To prevent cross-contamination, each cell subset was processed individually, whereas patient and healthy donor samples were processed jointly. The immunoSEQ multiplex PCR was used to amplify TCRB sequences from cDNA, generating 87-bp fragments that spanned the CDR3 region. Sequencing of the amplicons was done on the Illumina HiSeq platform. From the authors' description of their analysis: PCR bias was computationally corrected using synthetic template baselines, reads within Hamming distance 2 were collapsed, and singletons that could not be merged were discarded. Reads were aligned against IMGT to assign V, D and J genes, CDR3 length and insertions or deletions at six rearrangement sites. Within each subset, clonotype counts were normalized to sorted cell number, and only after that were true diversity and Gini coefficients computed with the tcR R package. The overlap coefficient, calculated on TCRB nucleotide sequences, was used to quantify repertoire sharing. Drawn from immuneACCESS, this table holds only the in-frame rearrangements with V and J called that TCRdb kept. Clones are partly lost; checked studies trace under half to an unresolved V gene and leave the rest unexplained. V and J calls and clone size are as listed in that table; D and trimming were resolved from the DNA. In this sample the table shows about 160,000 clones, over 7.5% of which occur a single time. Together, the top ten hold approximately 0.69% of the sample.

Beyond this particular receptor, the publication reports: PCR may preferentially amplify shorter templates, but because patient and control samples were amplified and corrected together, any resulting skew would affect both groups equally. At VDJ recombination sites, patients with type 1 diabetes made fewer insertions and deleted more nucleotides, a pattern implying thymic rearrangement abnormalities. Because cDNA was sequenced instead of genomic DNA, highly expressing activated cells could be over-represented, though the groups showed no difference in activation or CD3 levels. Type 1 diabetes patients showed a moderate but significant shortening of TCRB CDR3 length in all four CD4+ subsets. Because small numbers of individuals were included in the HLA sub-analyses, any influence of HLA type on TCRB rearrangement was left unresolved. The naive, central memory and regulatory TCRB repertoires appeared to resemble one another more closely among patients than among healthy donors.

A single peripheral blood draw of about 116 mL on average was collected from each donor into heparinised tubes. Using a panel that included CD45RO, CCR7, CD25, CD127, CD95 and CD27, naive, central memory, regulatory and stem cell-like memory CD4+ T cells were sorted on a BD FACSAria II. A purity above 95% was achieved for all sorted populations. PBMCs were isolated immediately by Lymphoprep density gradient centrifugation and stained directly without culture. So that batch effects would be minimized, each experiment stained and sorted samples in pairs, pairing one healthy donor with one patient. Sequences were obtained from central memory CD4+ T cells from blood. This clonotype originated in a man aged 18 to 35 in good health.

The CDR3 in this case is CASRPRRDRDEQYF. The sequenced DNA is TGTGCCAGCAGACCGCGACGGGACAGGGACGAGCAGTACTTC. The sequence joins TRBV6-5 to TRBJ2-7; a stretch of 9 junction bases matches TRBD1. The germline V end is reduced by 6 bases and the J end by 5 bases; junction bases left unmatched: 8. The CDR3 numbers 14 residues from cysteine through phenylalanine. CDR3 DNA only is kept here, 42 bases in frame from base 1. CDR1 and CDR2, looked up from the germline V gene, are MNHEY and SVGAGI.